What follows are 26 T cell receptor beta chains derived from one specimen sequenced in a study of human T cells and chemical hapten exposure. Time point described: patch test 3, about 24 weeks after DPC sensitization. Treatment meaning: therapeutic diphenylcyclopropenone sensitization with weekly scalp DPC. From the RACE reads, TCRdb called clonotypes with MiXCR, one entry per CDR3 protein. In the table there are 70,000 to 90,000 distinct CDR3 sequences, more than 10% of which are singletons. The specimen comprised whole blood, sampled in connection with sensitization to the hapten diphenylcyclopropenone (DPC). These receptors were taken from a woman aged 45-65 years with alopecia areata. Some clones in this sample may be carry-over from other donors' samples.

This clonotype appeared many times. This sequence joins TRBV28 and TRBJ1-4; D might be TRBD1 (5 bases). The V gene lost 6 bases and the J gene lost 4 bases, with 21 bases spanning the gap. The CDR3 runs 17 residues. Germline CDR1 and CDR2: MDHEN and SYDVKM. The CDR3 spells CASSPLGILGGNEKLFF. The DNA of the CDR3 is TGTGCCAGCAGCCCATTGGGGATTTTGGGGGGTAATGAAAAACTGTTTTTT.

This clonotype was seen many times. The CDR3 loop reads CASSRGLAGGRELFF. For the CDR3, the DNA is TGTGCCAGCAGCCGGGGACTAGCGGGAGGCAGGGAGCTGTTTTTT. The chain employs TRBV6-5 and TRBJ2-2; 15 bases fit TRBD2. CDR1 is MNHEY, CDR2 SVGAGI, per germline. Unmatched junction bases numbered 5, after V lost 6 bases and J lost 9 bases. This CDR3 is 15 amino acids long.

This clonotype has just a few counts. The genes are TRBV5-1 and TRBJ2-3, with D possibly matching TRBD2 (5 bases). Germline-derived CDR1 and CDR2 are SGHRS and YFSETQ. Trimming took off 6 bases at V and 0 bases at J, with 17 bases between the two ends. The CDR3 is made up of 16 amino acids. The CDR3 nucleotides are TGCGCCAGCACCCGTGGAGCGAGAGGGAGCACAGATACGCAGTATTTT. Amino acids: CASTRGARGSTDTQYF.

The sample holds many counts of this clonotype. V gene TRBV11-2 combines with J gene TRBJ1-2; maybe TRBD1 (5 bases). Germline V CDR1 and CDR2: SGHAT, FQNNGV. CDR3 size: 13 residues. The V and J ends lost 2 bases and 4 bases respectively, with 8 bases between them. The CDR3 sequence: CASSLTGPYGYTF. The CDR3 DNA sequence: TGTGCCAGCAGCTTAACGGGGCCCTATGGCTACACCTTC.

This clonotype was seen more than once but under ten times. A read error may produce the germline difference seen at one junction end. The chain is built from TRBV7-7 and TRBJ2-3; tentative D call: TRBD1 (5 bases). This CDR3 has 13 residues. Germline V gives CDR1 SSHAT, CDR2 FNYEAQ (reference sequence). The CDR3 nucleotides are TGTGCTAGCAGCCCCGACAGAACAGATACGCAGTATTTT. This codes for CASSPDRTDTQYF.

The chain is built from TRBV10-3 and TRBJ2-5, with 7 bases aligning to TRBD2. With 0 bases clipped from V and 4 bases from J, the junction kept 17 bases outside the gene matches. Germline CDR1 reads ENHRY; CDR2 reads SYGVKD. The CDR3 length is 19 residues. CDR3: CAISESKPSGWRAGETQYF. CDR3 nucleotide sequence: TGTGCCATCAGTGAGTCGAAACCTAGCGGTTGGAGAGCCGGAGAGACCCAGTACTTC.

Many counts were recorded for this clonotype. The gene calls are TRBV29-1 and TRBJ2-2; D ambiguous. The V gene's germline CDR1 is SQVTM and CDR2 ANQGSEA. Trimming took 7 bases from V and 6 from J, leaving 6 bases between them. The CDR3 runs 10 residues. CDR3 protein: CSARAGELFF. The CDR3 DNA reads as TGCAGCGCACGGGCCGGGGAGCTGTTTTTT.

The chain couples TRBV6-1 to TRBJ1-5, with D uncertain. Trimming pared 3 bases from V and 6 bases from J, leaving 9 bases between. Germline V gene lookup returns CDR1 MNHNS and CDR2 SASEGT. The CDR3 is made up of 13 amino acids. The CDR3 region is CASSDREGQPQHF. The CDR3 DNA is TGTGCCAGCAGTGATCGCGAAGGTCAGCCCCAGCATTTT.

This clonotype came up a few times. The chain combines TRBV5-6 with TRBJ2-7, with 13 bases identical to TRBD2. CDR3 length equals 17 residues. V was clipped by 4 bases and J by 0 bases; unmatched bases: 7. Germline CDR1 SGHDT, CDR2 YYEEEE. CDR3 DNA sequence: TGTGCCAGCAGCCTACTCGGACTAGCGGGAGCCTCCTACGAGCAGTACTTC. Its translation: CASSLLGLAGASYEQYF.

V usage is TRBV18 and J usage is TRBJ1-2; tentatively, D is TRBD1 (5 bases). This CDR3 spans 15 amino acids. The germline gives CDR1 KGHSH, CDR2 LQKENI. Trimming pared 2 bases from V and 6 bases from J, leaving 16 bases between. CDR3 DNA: TGTGCCAGCTCACCAGGGGGAGGTATCGGCGATGGCTACACCTTC. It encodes CASSPGGGIGDGYTF.

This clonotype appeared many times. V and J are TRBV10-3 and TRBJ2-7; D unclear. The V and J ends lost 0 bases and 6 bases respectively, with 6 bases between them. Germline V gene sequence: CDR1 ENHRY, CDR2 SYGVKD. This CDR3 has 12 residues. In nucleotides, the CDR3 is TGTGCCATCAGTGAGTCGGGTTTCGAGCAGTACTTC. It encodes CAISESGFEQYF.

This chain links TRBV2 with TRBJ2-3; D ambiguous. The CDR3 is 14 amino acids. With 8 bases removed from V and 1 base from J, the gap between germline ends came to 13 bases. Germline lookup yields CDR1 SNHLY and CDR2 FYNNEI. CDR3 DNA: TGTGCCAGCCAAACGAGAGTAGGCACAGATACGCAGTATTTT. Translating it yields CASQTRVGTDTQYF.

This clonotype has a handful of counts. This CDR3 is CASRSATRAATDTQYF. In DNA, the CDR3 is TGCGCCAGCAGGTCTGCAACTAGAGCAGCGACAGATACGCAGTATTTT. This chain links TRBV5-1 with TRBJ2-3, with D possibly TRBD2 on 5 matching bases. Germline V gene data show CDR1 as SGHRS and CDR2 as YFSETQ. The CDR3 consists of 16 residues. Trimming pared 5 bases from V and 3 bases from J, leaving 19 bases between.

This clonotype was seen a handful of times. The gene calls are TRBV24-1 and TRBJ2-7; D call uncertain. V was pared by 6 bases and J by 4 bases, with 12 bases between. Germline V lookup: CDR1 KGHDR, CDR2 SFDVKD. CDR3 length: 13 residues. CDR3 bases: TGTGCCACCAGTAGTTCGGGCCGGTACGAGCAGTACTTC. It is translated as CATSSSGRYEQYF.

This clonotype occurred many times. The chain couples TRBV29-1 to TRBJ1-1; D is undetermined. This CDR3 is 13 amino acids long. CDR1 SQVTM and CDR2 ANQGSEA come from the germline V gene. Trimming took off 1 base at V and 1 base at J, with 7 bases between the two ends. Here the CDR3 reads CSVEVRENTEAFF. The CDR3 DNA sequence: TGCAGCGTTGAAGTGAGGGAGAACACTGAAGCTTTCTTT.

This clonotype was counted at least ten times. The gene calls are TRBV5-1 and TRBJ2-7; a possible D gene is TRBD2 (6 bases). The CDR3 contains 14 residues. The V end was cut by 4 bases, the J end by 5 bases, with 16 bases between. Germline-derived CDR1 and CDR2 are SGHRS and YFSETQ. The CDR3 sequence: CASSPGRSLHEQYF. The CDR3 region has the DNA TGCGCCAGCAGCCCTGGGAGGTCCCTTCACGAGCAGTACTTC.

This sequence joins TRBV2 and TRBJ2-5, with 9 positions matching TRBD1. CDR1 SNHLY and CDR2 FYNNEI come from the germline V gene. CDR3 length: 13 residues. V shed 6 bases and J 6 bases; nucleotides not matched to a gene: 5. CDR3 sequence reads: CASSGTGTKTQYF. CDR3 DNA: TGTGCCAGCAGCGGGACAGGGACCAAGACCCAGTACTTC.

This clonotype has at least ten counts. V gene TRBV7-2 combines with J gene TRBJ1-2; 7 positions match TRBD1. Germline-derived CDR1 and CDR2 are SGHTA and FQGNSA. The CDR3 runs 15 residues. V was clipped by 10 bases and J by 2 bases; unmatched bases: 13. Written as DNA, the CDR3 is TGTGCCATCACTACCCGACAGGGTCGGAACTATGGCTACACCTTC. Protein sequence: CAITTRQGRNYGYTF.

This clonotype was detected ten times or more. DNA of the CDR3: TGTGCCAGCAGGGACAGGGGGCGAGGGGAGCAGTACTTC. The encoded protein is CASRDRGRGEQYF. The chain links TRBV28 to TRBJ2-7, with TRBD1 identical over 11 bases. Looked up from germline, CDR1 is MDHEN and CDR2 is SYDVKM. This CDR3 region has 13 residues. With V trimmed by 6 bases and J by 7 bases, 5 bases remained unmatched.

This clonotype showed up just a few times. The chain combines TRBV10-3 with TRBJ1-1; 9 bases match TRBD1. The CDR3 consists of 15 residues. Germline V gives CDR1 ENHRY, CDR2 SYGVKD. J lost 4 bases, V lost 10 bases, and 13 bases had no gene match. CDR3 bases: TGTGCCACAGGACTGGGACAGGGCATCGGCACTGAAGCTTTCTTT. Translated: CATGLGQGIGTEAFF.

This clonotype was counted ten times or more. The CDR3 nucleotides are TGTGCCAGCAGCCGCTTCCAGACTAGCGGGACGTACAATGAGCAGTTCTTC. Encoded protein: CASSRFQTSGTYNEQFF. V usage is TRBV6-5 and J usage is TRBJ2-1; 11 positions agree with TRBD2. V shed 6 bases and J 4 bases; nucleotides not matched to a gene: 11. CDR3 length: 17 residues. Germline V gene sequence: CDR1 MNHEY, CDR2 SVGAGI.

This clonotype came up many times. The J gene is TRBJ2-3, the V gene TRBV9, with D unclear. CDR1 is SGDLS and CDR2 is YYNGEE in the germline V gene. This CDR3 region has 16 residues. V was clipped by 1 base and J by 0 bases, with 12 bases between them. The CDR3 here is CASSVLGAASTDTQYF. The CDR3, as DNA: TGTGCCAGCAGCGTACTAGGAGCCGCTAGCACAGATACGCAGTATTTT.

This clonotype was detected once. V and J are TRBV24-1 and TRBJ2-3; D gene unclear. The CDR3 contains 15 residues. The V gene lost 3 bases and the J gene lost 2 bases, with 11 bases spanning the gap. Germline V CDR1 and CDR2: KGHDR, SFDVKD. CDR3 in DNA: TGTGCCACCAGTGATGTTGGAGAATTCACAGATACGCAGTATTTT. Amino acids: CATSDVGEFTDTQYF.

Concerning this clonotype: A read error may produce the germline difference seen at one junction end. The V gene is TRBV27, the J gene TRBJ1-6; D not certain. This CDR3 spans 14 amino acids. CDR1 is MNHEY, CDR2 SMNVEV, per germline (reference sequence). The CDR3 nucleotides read TGTGCCAGCAGTCTGAGCTCCTATAATTCACCCCTCCATTTT. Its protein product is CASSLSSYNSPLHF.

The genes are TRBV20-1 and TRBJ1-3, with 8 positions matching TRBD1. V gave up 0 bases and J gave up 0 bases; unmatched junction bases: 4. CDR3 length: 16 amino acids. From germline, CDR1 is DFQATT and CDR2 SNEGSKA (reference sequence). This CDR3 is CSARDAGGGSGNTIYF. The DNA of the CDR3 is TGCAGTGCTAGAGACGCAGGGGGCGGCTCTGGAAACACCATATATTTT.

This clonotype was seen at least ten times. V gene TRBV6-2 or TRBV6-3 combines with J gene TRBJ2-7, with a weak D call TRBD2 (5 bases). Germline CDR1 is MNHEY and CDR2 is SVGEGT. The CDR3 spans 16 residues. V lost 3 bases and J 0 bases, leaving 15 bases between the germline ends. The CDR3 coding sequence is TGTGCCAGCAGTTATCCGCGCGACTACCTCTCCTACGAGCAGTACTTC. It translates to CASSYPRDYLSYEQYF.